The clone carrying this TCR beta chain has a count of ten or more. The observed sequence ends 3 residues before the CDR3 terminus, with the missing tail filled in from the germline J gene. This CDR3 has 13 amino acids. V was clipped by 5 bases and J by 7 bases, with 15 bases between them. Germline values: CDR1 SGHRS, CDR2 YFSETQ. This entry belongs to a study of T cell clonality in common variable immunodeficiency. Both groups were predominantly of Caucasian heritage. Data came from immunoSEQ multiplex PCR; TCRdb stores just in-frame clones and leaves some out. The data show around 29,000 clones, with none appearing a single time.

This receptor was obtained from a person aged 18 to 69 in good health. The rearrangement joins TRBV5-1 to TRBJ1-1, with D possibly TRBD1 on 5 matching bases. The material sequenced was peripheral blood mononuclear cells. Here the CDR3 reads CASSRRGAGEAFF. CDR3 bases read: TGCGCCAGCAGTAGGAGGGGCGCCGGTGAA.